The source of this T cell receptor beta chain is a study of shared clonotypes between healthy human individuals. As to this clone: Its antigen is not identified.

Only in-frame clones appear in the TCRdb table, and some are missing; sequencing was by immunoSEQ multiplex PCR. The sample lists about 2.5 million clones; roughly 90% were seen once. Broader study findings: The generation probabilities recorded for non-shared clonotypes fell below those of clonotypes shared by all four donors. The study generally estimated greater richness for naive than memory subsets.

Between the trimmed V and J ends, which lost 0 bases and 2 bases, there was a span of 13 bases. The germline V gene has CDR1 MDHEN and CDR2 SYDVKM. The CDR3 has 16 residues. This rearrangement joins TRBV28 to TRBJ1-2; perhaps TRBD1 as D (6 bases). The TCR comes from a man aged 18 to 30 in good health. Some clones in this sample may be carry-over from other donors' samples. Material: naive CD4+ T cells from PBMCs. Subset described: CD45RA+ positively selected. The CDR3 bases are TGTGCCAGCAGTTTATGGGGGGCGCCCCCCAACTATGGCTACACCTTC. Protein product: CASSLWGAPPNYGYTF.